A single count supports the clone carrying this T cell receptor (beta chain). This sample is part of a study of cytomegalovirus exposure and HLA in healthy donors. Germline CDR1 reads MDHEN; CDR2 reads SYDVKM. This CDR3 contains 17 residues. The V segment lost 3 bases and the J segment 2 bases; nucleotides outside the gene matches: 13. This table comes from immunoSEQ multiplex PCR, and its TCRdb copy is limited to in-frame clones, with some not included. The data hold 150,000 to 200,000 clones, with about 89% observed a single time. This sequence was found in a woman under 30 in good health and CMV-seropositive. The chain joins TRBV28 to TRBJ2-7; 7 nucleotides agree with TRBD2. The specimen was PBMCs. The CDR3 DNA reads TGTGCCAGCAGTTTCCCTCCGGGACTACAACTTACCTACGAGCAGTACTTC. Its protein product is CASSFPPGLQLTYEQYF.